This TCR beta chain derives from a study of glioma-infiltrating T cells after dendritic cell vaccination. About the research overall: Monocyte-derived dendritic cells, cultured approximately 7 days with IL-4 and GM-CSF, were pulsed with autologous tumor lysate.

Clones were sequenced by immunoSEQ multiplex PCR, and TCRdb holds only the in-frame ones, with some missing. The sample shows tens of thousands of clones, 70% to 90% of them seen only once. Study-level points and caveats: Higher TCR clonality did not directly relate to longer survival. Few patients contributed both blood and tumor specimens.

This clone was counted a single time. Its antigen remains unknown. Specified time point: after dendritic cell vaccination, including at tumor progression/relapse. Selection required adequate fresh-frozen tumor tissue plus more than two years' survival data. Trimming removed 4 bases at V and 5 bases at J, with 16 bases between. Germline lookup yields CDR1 SGDLS and CDR2 YYNGEE. The CDR3 contains 14 residues. The material sequenced was blood, taken after dendritic cell vaccination. V usage is TRBV9 and J usage is TRBJ2-7, with a possible D match to TRBD1 (6 bases). The clonotype originates from a human donor with glioblastoma. CDR3 residues: CASSPEAPGDEQYF. In DNA form, the CDR3 reads TGTGCCAGCAGCCCAGAGGCGCCAGGGGACGAGCAGTACTTC.